The 27 T cell receptor beta chains below come from one sample, sequenced in a study of human T cells and chemical hapten exposure. This sample's time point: patch test 1, 2 weeks after DPC sensitization. Treatment given: therapeutic diphenylcyclopropenone sensitization with weekly scalp DPC. TCRdb re-called the RACE reads through MiXCR, storing one row per CDR3 protein. In the table there are some 120,000 distinct CDR3 sequences, around an eighth of which are singletons. The specimen was whole blood, collected in connection with sensitization to the hapten diphenylcyclopropenone (DPC). The receptors were gathered from a woman in her 50s with alopecia areata. Some clones in this sample may be carry-over from other donors' samples.

This clonotype was seen more than once but under ten times. CDR3 bases: TGTGCCAGCAGTTCCGGGGGGACGGGAGGCCCAGATACGCAGTATTTT. It translates to CASSSGGTGGPDTQYF. The J gene is TRBJ2-3, the V gene TRBV11-2; 7 bases match TRBD2. With 6 bases clipped from V and 4 bases from J, the junction kept 13 bases outside the gene matches. The CDR3 sequence is 16 residues long. The germline gives CDR1 SGHAT, CDR2 FQNNGV.

Many counts were recorded for this clonotype. The chain joins TRBV5-6 to TRBJ1-1, with 9 positions matching TRBD1. The trim removed 2 bases at V and 11 bases at J, leaving 19 bases unmatched. Germline-derived CDR1 and CDR2 are SGHDT and YYEEEE. The CDR3 totals 17 residues. The CDR3 spells CASSFTLEPGQGDSAFF. In DNA, the CDR3 is TGTGCCAGCAGCTTTACACTTGAACCGGGACAGGGAGACTCGGCTTTCTTT.

This clonotype was seen a handful of times. The chain recombines TRBV6-5 with TRBJ1-2; 10 positions match TRBD1. V was clipped by 6 bases and J by 4 bases; unmatched bases: 8. The germline V gene has CDR1 MNHEY and CDR2 SVGAGI. The CDR3 runs to 15 residues. CDR3 DNA: TGTGCCAGCAGCGCTAAACGGACAGGGGGCTATGGCTACACCTTC. It is translated as CASSAKRTGGYGYTF.

This clonotype has more than one count but fewer than ten. The genes are TRBV19 and TRBJ2-3, with TRBD2 matching 7 bases. CDR1 LNHDA and CDR2 SQIVND come from the germline V gene (reference sequence). This CDR3 comprises 14 residues. With V trimmed by 10 bases and J by 0 bases, 7 bases remained unmatched. The CDR3 DNA is TGTGCCACAGAGGAGCGGGGAAGCACAGATACGCAGTATTTT. Protein product: CATEERGSTDTQYF.

The chain combines TRBV6-4 with TRBJ1-1; TRBD1 is a possible D gene (5 bases). V was trimmed by 5 bases and J by 4 bases, leaving 14 bases between them. Germline V gives CDR1 MRHNA, CDR2 SNTAGT. CDR3 length: 14 residues. The CDR3 coding sequence is TGTGCCAGCAGTAGGGACGCAGTTGGCACTGAAGCTTTCTTT. It encodes CASSRDAVGTEAFF.

This clonotype was observed at least ten times. This chain uses TRBV10-2 with TRBJ1-2; D ambiguous. The V end lost 0 bases, the J end lost 8 bases, and 13 bases lay between the germline ends. CDR3 length: 14 amino acids. Germline V gene data show CDR1 as WSHSY and CDR2 as SAAADI. CDR3: CASSESAVVIGYTF. CDR3 bases: TGCGCCAGCAGTGAGTCCGCCGTAGTTATCGGCTACACCTTC.

V and J are TRBV18 and TRBJ1-2; TRBD1 agrees at 7 bases. The J segment lost 0 bases and the V segment lost 3 bases, leaving 4 bases of the junction unmatched. CDR1 and CDR2 (germline): KGHSH, LQKENI. The CDR3 is 15 amino acids. CDR3 in amino acids: CASSPPGQSNYGYTF. The CDR3 DNA reads TGTGCCAGCTCACCCCCGGGACAGTCTAACTATGGCTACACCTTC. Full variable domain (remainder filled in from reference TRBV18 and TRBJ1-2): NAGVMQNPRHLVRRRGQEARLRCSPMKGHSHVYWYRQLPEEGLKFMVYLQKENIIDESGMPKERFSAEFPKEGPSILRIQQVVRGDSAAYFCASSPPGQSNYGYTFGSGTRLTVV.

The sample holds many counts of this clonotype. The V gene is TRBV28, the J gene TRBJ2-2; D gene unclear. Per the germline V gene, CDR1 is MDHEN and CDR2 is SYDVKM. The V gene lost 7 bases and the J gene lost 0 bases, with 9 bases spanning the gap. The CDR3 sequence is 14 residues long. CDR3 sequence (DNA): TGTGCCAGCAAGGGCACTACGAACACCGGGGAGCTGTTTTTT. Translation gives CASKGTTNTGELFF.

Many counts were recorded for this clonotype. This sequence joins TRBV29-1 and TRBJ1-3, with D possibly matching TRBD1 (6 bases). Germline V lookup: CDR1 SQVTM, CDR2 ANQGSEA. CDR3 size: 15 residues. V was cut by 7 bases and J by 2 bases, with 18 bases left in between. The CDR3 DNA reads TGCAGCGCGGCGCAGGGGCTCCTCGCTGGAAACACCATATATTTT. It codes for CSAAQGLLAGNTIYF. The full variable domain, with the rest looked up from reference TRBV29-1 and TRBJ1-3, is SAVISQKPSRDICQRGTSLTIQCQVDSQVTMMFWYRQQPGQSLTLIATANQGSEATYESGFVIDKFPISRPNLTFSTLTVSNMSPEDSSIYLCSAAQGLLAGNTIYFGEGSWLTVV.

This clonotype was recorded at least ten times. The rearrangement uses TRBV4-3 and TRBJ1-1, with D tentatively TRBD1 (6 bases). Trimming removed 1 base at V and 1 base at J, with 10 bases between. Germline CDR1 and CDR2: LGHNA and YSLEER. This CDR3 has 15 amino acids. CDR3 bases: TGCGCCAGCAGCCAAGGCCCGGGACAGAACACTGAAGCTTTCTTT. It codes for CASSQGPGQNTEAFF.

This clonotype was counted many times. V usage is TRBV11-2 and J usage is TRBJ1-4; TRBD1 agrees at 9 bases. CDR1 SGHAT and CDR2 FQNNGV come from the germline V gene. Losses at the gene ends were 5 bases for V and 7 bases for J; bases not matched to a gene: 8. This CDR3 comprises 15 residues. CDR3 loop: CASSNTGGAREKLFF. CDR3 nucleotide sequence: TGTGCCAGCAGCAATACAGGGGGCGCCCGTGAAAAACTGTTTTTT.

This clonotype turned up a few times. In nucleotides, the CDR3 is TGTGCCAGCAGCTTCCGACTTGCCGCCCCCTCGGGTGAGCAGTTCTTC. Translation gives CASSFRLAAPSGEQFF. J is TRBJ2-1 and V is TRBV7-2; D remains unclear. CDR1 SGHTA and CDR2 FQGNSA come from the germline V gene. With 3 bases removed from V and 9 bases from J, the gap between germline ends came to 21 bases. This CDR3 is built from 16 residues. The full variable domain, rest sourced from reference TRBV7-2 and TRBJ2-1, is GAGVSQSPSNKVTEKGKDVELRCDPISGHTALYWYRQSLGQGLEFLIYFQGNSAPDKSGLPSDRFSAERTGGSVSTLTIQRTQQEDSAVYLCASSFRLAAPSGEQFFGPGTRLTVL.

The table lists this clonotype with a few counts. The chain carries TRBV2 and TRBJ1-5; no definite D call. CDR3 length: 14 amino acids. The V end lost 5 bases, the J end lost 4 bases, and 12 bases lay between the germline ends. The germline CDR1 and CDR2 sequences are SNHLY and FYNNEI. The CDR3 sequence is CASSSTAENQPQHF. CDR3 in DNA: TGTGCCAGCAGTTCTACTGCCGAGAATCAGCCCCAGCATTTT.

This clonotype showed up many times. This chain links TRBV28 with TRBJ2-7; 8 nucleotides align to TRBD1. The ends lost 4 bases at V and 5 bases at J; junction bases unmatched: 10. Germline V gene sequence: CDR1 MDHEN, CDR2 SYDVKM. CDR3 length: 15 residues. CDR3 residues: CASSSSRGRIDEQYF. The DNA for the CDR3 is TGTGCCAGCAGTTCTTCCAGGGGGCGCATCGACGAGCAGTACTTC.

There are many counts of this clonotype. J is TRBJ2-6 and V is TRBV6-2 or TRBV6-3; 8 nucleotides align to TRBD1. The V and J ends lost 4 bases and 0 bases, in that order; junction bases with no gene match: 11. This CDR3 spans 19 amino acids. Germline V CDR1 and CDR2: MNHEY, SVGEGT. For the CDR3, the DNA is TGTGCCAGCAGTTCCTTCCTCGGGACAGGATACTCTGGGGCCAACGTCCTGACTTTC. This translates into CASSSFLGTGYSGANVLTF.

This clonotype was counted many times. The chain employs TRBV18 and TRBJ1-3; no firm D call. The germline V gene encodes CDR1 KGHSH and CDR2 LQKENI. The CDR3 covers 15 residues. V gave up 3 bases and J gave up 0 bases, with 9 bases separating them. The CDR3: CASSPIRSSGNTIYF. In nucleotides, the CDR3 is TGTGCCAGCTCACCCATCAGAAGCTCTGGAAACACCATATATTTT.

The chain combines TRBV24-1 with TRBJ1-2; perhaps TRBD1 as D (5 bases). CDR3 length: 14 residues. The germline CDR1 and CDR2 sequences are KGHDR and SFDVKD. V was cut by 6 bases and J by 4 bases, with 14 bases left in between. The CDR3 is CATSRGTSAYGYTF. In nucleotides, the CDR3 is TGTGCCACCAGTCGGGGGACGTCGGCCTATGGCTACACCTTC.

There are many counts of this clonotype. The V call is TRBV5-1, the J call TRBJ2-1, with D hard to call. In germline, CDR1 is SGHRS, CDR2 YFSETQ. The CDR3 runs 17 residues. Trimming stripped 0 bases from V and 3 bases from J, with 16 bases between. In DNA form, the CDR3 reads TGCGCCAGCAGCTTGGATGGCTCCCCCTCGCTCTACAATGAGCAGTTCTTC. It yields the protein CASSLDGSPSLYNEQFF.

The chain is built from TRBV10-1 and TRBJ2-1; a possible D gene is TRBD2 (5 bases). CDR1 is WNHNN and CDR2 is SYGVQD in the germline V gene (reference sequence). The CDR3 is 12 residues long. V was cut by 6 bases and J by 10 bases, with 13 bases left in between. CDR3 DNA sequence: TGCGCCAGCAGCGACTACACTTCAGAGCAGTTCTTC. It codes for CASSDYTSEQFF.

Ten or more counts support this clonotype. The rearrangement joins TRBV6-5 to TRBJ1-2; no firm D call. The V gene lost 6 bases and the J gene lost 2 bases, with 13 bases spanning the gap. Germline CDR1 and CDR2: MNHEY and SVGAGI. There are 14 residues in the CDR3. CDR3 bases: TGTGCCAGCAGCCAAGGCGATCTGAACTATGGCTACACCTTC. Amino acid sequence: CASSQGDLNYGYTF.

As to this clonotype: An end of the junction does not agree with germline; a read error may underlie this. The V call is TRBV28, the J call TRBJ2-5; perhaps TRBD1 as D (6 bases). The CDR3 runs to 15 residues. In germline, CDR1 is MDHEN, CDR2 SYDVKM. The CDR3 region is CASSLGALEIETQCF. CDR3 in DNA: TGTGCCAGCAGTTTGGGGGCCTTGGAGATAGAGACCCAGTGCTTC.

The chain carries TRBV2 and TRBJ2-2; 9 nucleotides match TRBD1. CDR3 length equals 15 residues. V lost 4 bases, J lost 5 bases, and 5 bases stayed unmatched. The germline CDR1 and CDR2 sequences are SNHLY and FYNNEI. The CDR3 DNA is TGTGCCAGCAGTGTGACAGGGGGTCGTACCGGGGAGCTGTTTTTT. Translating it yields CASSVTGGRTGELFF.

This clonotype was counted a few times. V gene TRBV10-3 combines with J gene TRBJ1-1, with D uncertain. V lost 8 bases and J 1 base, leaving 8 bases between the germline ends. The CDR3 has 12 residues. Germline V gene data show CDR1 as ENHRY and CDR2 as SYGVKD. Written as DNA, the CDR3 is TGTGCCATCGCGAGAGCGAACACTGAAGCTTTCTTT. Protein: CAIARANTEAFF.

This clonotype was seen a few times. The V and J genes are TRBV30 and TRBJ1-1, with TRBD1 as a possible D gene (5 bases). CDR3 size: 14 residues. Per germline, CDR1 GTSNPN and CDR2 SVGIG (reference sequence). V was clipped by 3 bases and J by 1 base, with 12 bases between them. The CDR3 bases are TGTGCCTGGAGCCACTTCGGGGGGAACACTGAAGCTTTCTTT. This codes for CAWSHFGGNTEAFF.

V and J are TRBV6-5 and TRBJ2-3; D remains ambiguous. CDR1 and CDR2 from the germline V gene are MNHEY and SVGAGI. This CDR3 is built from 13 residues. V gave up 2 bases and J gave up 5 bases, with 8 bases separating them. CDR3 bases: TGTGCCAGCAGTTACCGACGGCAAGATACGCAGTATTTT. It yields the protein CASSYRRQDTQYF.

This clonotype turned up a few times. The rearrangement uses TRBV11-2 and TRBJ2-3; 9 bases align to TRBD2. The germline CDR1 and CDR2 sequences are SGHAT and FQNNGV. The CDR3 totals 16 residues. Unmatched junction bases numbered 7, after V lost 3 bases and J lost 3 bases. The CDR3 here is CASSFYSGSWTDTQYF. CDR3 in DNA: TGTGCCAGCAGCTTTTATAGCGGGAGTTGGACAGATACGCAGTATTTT.

There are a few counts of this clonotype. This chain uses TRBV20-1 with TRBJ1-1; D might be TRBD1 (5 bases). The ends were cut back, 6 bases at V and 8 bases at J, with 16 bases in the middle. The CDR3 length is 12 residues. The germline gives CDR1 DFQATT, CDR2 SNEGSKA (reference sequence). The CDR3 coding sequence is TGCAGTGCCCTACCGATGACAGAGGAAGCTTTCTTT. It codes for CSALPMTEEAFF.